These 21 T cell receptor beta chains were all obtained from the same sample, sequenced in a study of blood T cell repertoires in COVID-19. The repertoire was sequenced with immunoSEQ multiplex PCR; TCRdb's copy has only in-frame clones and lacks some. The table records about 40,000 clones, around 87% of them present only once. Material: peripheral blood. Receptors were obtained from a man aged 50 or older in a cohort sampled during active COVID-19.

V gene TRBV5-1 combines with J gene TRBJ2-2; D possibly corresponds to TRBD1 (5 bases). Germline CDR1 and CDR2: SGHRS and YFSETQ. Trimming pared 0 bases from V and 4 bases from J, leaving 10 bases between. The CDR3 contains 15 residues. The CDR3 coding sequence is TGCGCCAGCAGCTTGGGACAGCCGGGCACCGGGGAGCTGTTTTTT. Its translation: CASSLGQPGTGELFF.

The V call is TRBV3-1 (or the pseudogene TRBV3-2), the J call TRBJ2-3; D remains unclear. V was pared by 5 bases and J by 4 bases, with 19 bases between. Germline CDR1 is LGHDT and CDR2 is YNNKEL (reference sequence). This CDR3 comprises 16 residues. The CDR3: CASSNPGPLKPDTQYF. The DNA of the CDR3 is TGTGCCAGCAGCAACCCGGGTCCCCTTAAGCCAGATACGCAGTATTTT.

The V call is TRBV19, the J call TRBJ1-5; maybe TRBD1 (6 bases). The germline CDR1 and CDR2 sequences are LNHDA and SQIVND (reference sequence). The CDR3 loop spans 14 amino acids. Trimming pared 4 bases from V and 3 bases from J, leaving 10 bases between. The CDR3 here is CASSRGQANQPQHF. CDR3 DNA: TGTGCCAGTAGTAGGGGGCAGGCCAATCAGCCCCAGCATTTT.

V usage is TRBV7-9 and J usage is TRBJ1-2; D unclear. Trimming cost V 2 bases and J 4 bases, with 8 bases left between them. Germline V CDR1 and CDR2: SEHNR, FQNEAQ (reference sequence). The CDR3 extends over 13 amino acids. CDR3 DNA: TGTGCCAGCAGCTTATCGGGTTCCTATGGCTACACCTTC. Its translation is CASSLSGSYGYTF.

This chain joins TRBV19 and TRBJ2-3; TRBD1 might be the D (5 bases). CDR1 is LNHDA and CDR2 is SQIVND in the germline V gene (reference sequence). Trimming stripped 4 bases from V and 2 bases from J, with 10 bases between. The CDR3 has 14 amino acids. The CDR3, as DNA: TGTGCCAGTAGTAGGGGCGCTTCCACAGATACGCAGTATTTT. Translation gives CASSRGASTDTQYF.

The chain couples TRBV5-6 to TRBJ1-2; D is undetermined. V shed 0 bases and J shed 5 bases, with 11 bases lying between them. CDR1 and CDR2 (germline): SGHDT, YYEEEE. CDR3 size: 14 residues. The CDR3 loop is CASSLGAFPYGYTF. In nucleotides, the CDR3 is TGTGCCAGCAGCTTGGGAGCCTTCCCTTATGGCTACACCTTC.

This chain joins TRBV19 and TRBJ1-6, with 9 positions matching TRBD1. With V trimmed by 8 bases and J by 6 bases, 11 bases remained unmatched. The CDR3 totals 16 residues. Germline CDR1 and CDR2: LNHDA and SQIVND (reference sequence). The CDR3 nucleotides are TGTGCCAGTCAGGCCCGACAGGGGGGCTTTAATTCACCCCTCCACTTT. Amino acid sequence: CASQARQGGFNSPLHF.

This clone appeared once. The chain is built from TRBV6-4 and TRBJ2-4, with D possibly TRBD1 on 6 matching bases. This CDR3 has 13 residues. The germline gives CDR1 MRHNA, CDR2 SNTAGT. Trimming took 3 bases from V and 6 from J, leaving 9 bases between them. Here the CDR3 reads CASSEVQGNIQYF. CDR3 bases: TGTGCCAGCAGTGAGGTACAGGGAAACATTCAGTACTTC.

This clone is labeled large. J is TRBJ2-7 and V is TRBV11-2, with D tentatively TRBD1 (5 bases). The germline CDR1 and CDR2 sequences are SGHAT and FQNNGV. The CDR3 covers 13 residues. With 5 bases removed from V and 1 base from J, the gap between germline ends came to 9 bases. In nucleotides, the CDR3 is TGTGCCAGCAGCCCAAGGGGATCCTACGAGCAGTACTTC. It yields the protein CASSPRGSYEQYF.

The chain couples TRBV7-2 to TRBJ1-2; D remains unclear. Between the trimmed V and J ends, which lost 2 bases and 8 bases, there was a span of 12 bases. The germline CDR1 and CDR2 sequences are SGHTA and FQGNSA. There are 13 residues in the CDR3. This chain's CDR3 is CASSLRGSRGYTF. The CDR3 coding sequence is TGTGCCAGCAGCTTACGGGGAAGTCGCGGCTACACCTTC.

This chain connects TRBV2 to TRBJ2-1; tentative D call: TRBD1 (6 bases). Trimming removed 6 bases at V and 9 bases at J, with 18 bases between. From germline, CDR1 is SNHLY and CDR2 FYNNEI. The CDR3 totals 14 residues. CDR3 in amino acids: CASSLGGGWGEQFF. In nucleotides, the CDR3 is TGTGCCAGCAGCCTAGGGGGTGGGTGGGGTGAGCAGTTCTTC.

The chain is built from TRBV6-1 and TRBJ1-4; no firm D call. Germline assignment: CDR1 MNHNS and CDR2 SASEGT. Trimming took 2 bases from V and 2 from J, leaving 9 bases between them. This CDR3 has 15 residues. The CDR3 DNA reads TGTGCCAGCAGTGAATTGAGGTCCACTAATGAAAAACTGTTTTTT. Amino acid sequence: CASSELRSTNEKLFF.

The chain links TRBV3-1 (or the pseudogene TRBV3-2) to TRBJ2-5; no definite D call. The CDR3 is 14 residues long. V shed 1 base and J shed 2 bases, with 8 bases lying between them. Germline V gene lookup returns CDR1 LGHDT and CDR2 YNNKEL (reference sequence). In DNA, the CDR3 is TGTGCCAGCAGCCAAGGGTCCAGTCAAGAGACCCAGTACTTC. Its translation is CASSQGSSQETQYF.

This clone occurred a few times. This CDR3 is also generated by other DNA sequences in the sample. V is TRBV28 and J is TRBJ1-6; a possible D gene is TRBD1 (6 bases). Per the germline V gene, CDR1 is MDHEN and CDR2 is SYDVKM. This CDR3 has 13 amino acids. The germline V and J ends were trimmed by 6 bases and 10 bases, with 13 bases remaining between them. The chain's CDR3 is CASSPGTNSPLHF. CDR3 DNA sequence: TGTGCCAGCAGCCCTGGGACAAACTCACCCCTCCACTTT.

This clone was seen more than once but under ten times. CDR3 protein: CASSIAASAHYEQYV. The CDR3 DNA reads as TGTGCCAGTAGTATAGCGGCTAGCGCCCACTACGAGCAGTACGTC. The rearrangement joins TRBV19 to TRBJ2-7; tentatively, D is TRBD2 (6 bases). The CDR3 has 15 residues. Trimming stripped 1 base from V and 3 bases from J, with 13 bases between. Germline values: CDR1 LNHDA, CDR2 SQIVND (reference sequence).

J is TRBJ2-5 and V is TRBV7-3, with 10 bases matching TRBD2. Losses at the gene ends were 2 bases for V and 5 bases for J; bases not matched to a gene: 8. Germline loops: CDR1 SGHTA, CDR2 FQGTGA. The CDR3 loop spans 16 amino acids. In DNA, the CDR3 is TGTGCCAGCAGCTTAGGCACTAGCGGGGCCGGGGAGACCCAGTACTTC. Protein product: CASSLGTSGAGETQYF.

This clone was observed a handful of times. The chain links TRBV21-1 to TRBJ2-7; the tabulated D call, TRBD1, remains unverified against the DNA. TRBV21-1 counts as a pseudogene. CDR3 length: 18 residues. This chain's CDR3 is CASSKVSPDSAGPYEQYV. CDR3 DNA sequence: TGTGCCAGCAGCAAAGTCTCTCCCGACTCAGCAGGGCCCTACGAGCAGTACGTC.

J is TRBJ2-3 and V is TRBV3-1 (or the pseudogene TRBV3-2), with TRBD2 identical over 13 bases. This CDR3 spans 17 amino acids. Per germline, CDR1 LGHDT and CDR2 YNNKEL (reference sequence). V shed 1 base, J shed 8 bases, and the junction held 9 bases outside the gene matches. The CDR3 is CASSQGLLAGGLPTQYF. The CDR3 DNA reads as TGTGCCAGCAGCCAAGGATTACTAGCGGGAGGGCTACCTACGCAGTATTTT.

The chain carries TRBV5-4 and TRBJ1-6, with D hard to call. Germline V CDR1 and CDR2: SGHNT, YYREEE (reference sequence). Trimming stripped 1 base from V and 0 bases from J, with 14 bases between. CDR3 length: 18 amino acids. For the CDR3, the DNA is TGTGCCAGCAGCTTGCGGTCGGGAGGTTCCTCCTATAATTCACCCCTCCACTTT. Translation gives CASSLRSGGSSYNSPLHF.

The chain recombines TRBV2 with TRBJ1-5; D gene ambiguous. The CDR3 loop spans 15 amino acids. V gave up 3 bases and J gave up 1 base, with 10 bases separating them. The germline V gene encodes CDR1 SNHLY and CDR2 FYNNEI. The CDR3 bases are TGTGCCAGCAGTGAGTACAGAGCCAGCAATCAGCCCCAGCATTTT. This encodes CASSEYRASNQPQHF.

This sequence joins TRBV7-6 and TRBJ1-5; tentative D call: TRBD1 (5 bases). V was cut by 3 bases and J by 6 bases, with 18 bases left in between. The CDR3 totals 16 residues. The germline CDR1 and CDR2 sequences are SGHVS and FNYEAQ. The CDR3 protein is CASSLERTGVIQPQHF. DNA of the CDR3: TGTGCCAGCAGCTTGGAAAGGACGGGGGTTATTCAGCCCCAGCATTTT.